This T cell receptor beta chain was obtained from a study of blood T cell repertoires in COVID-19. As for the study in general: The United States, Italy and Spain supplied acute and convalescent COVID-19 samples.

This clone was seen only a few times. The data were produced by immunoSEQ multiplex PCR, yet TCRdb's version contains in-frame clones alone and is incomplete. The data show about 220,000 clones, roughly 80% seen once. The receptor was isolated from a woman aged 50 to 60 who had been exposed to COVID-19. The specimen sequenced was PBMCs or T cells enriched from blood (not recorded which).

The CDR3 loop is CASSERAVVTGELFF. The CDR3 region has the DNA TGTGCCAGCAGTGAACGAGCGGTAGTTACCGGGGAGCTGTTTTTT. The rearrangement uses TRBV2 and TRBJ2-2, with D possibly TRBD2 on 5 matching bases. The ends were cut back, 2 bases at V and 5 bases at J, with 12 bases in the middle. The CDR3 consists of 15 residues. CDR1 is SNHLY and CDR2 is FYNNEI in the germline V gene.